This entry describes one T cell receptor (beta chain). The antigen is not known. The junction departs from germline at one end; a sequencing error may be responsible. Measured with immunoSEQ multiplex PCR; TCRdb has only the in-frame clones, and not every one. The sample lists tens of thousands of clones; about 81% were seen once. The CDR3 sequence is 16 residues long. Germline CDR1 SGHDN, CDR2 FVKESK. The record originates from a study of T cell responses to AZD1222 COVID-19 vaccine. Overall study findings and caveats: Clonal diversity may have been underestimated in mostly white British donors. Spike was spanned by vaccine-associated CD4 TCRs, which were dominant at 160-218 and 743-854. At baseline, seropositivity was found in only a handful of AZD1222 recipients.

The clonotype was recovered from an adult in good health. The chain joins TRBV14 to TRBJ2-1; either TRBD1 or TRBD2 may fit D (5 bases each). The sample was peripheral blood, taken on day 0 of AZD1222 vaccination. The CDR3 DNA is TGTGCCAGCAGCCCCCACGCTAGCTGGGACGCAAATGGGCAGTTCTTC. Protein product: CASSPHASWDANGQFF.